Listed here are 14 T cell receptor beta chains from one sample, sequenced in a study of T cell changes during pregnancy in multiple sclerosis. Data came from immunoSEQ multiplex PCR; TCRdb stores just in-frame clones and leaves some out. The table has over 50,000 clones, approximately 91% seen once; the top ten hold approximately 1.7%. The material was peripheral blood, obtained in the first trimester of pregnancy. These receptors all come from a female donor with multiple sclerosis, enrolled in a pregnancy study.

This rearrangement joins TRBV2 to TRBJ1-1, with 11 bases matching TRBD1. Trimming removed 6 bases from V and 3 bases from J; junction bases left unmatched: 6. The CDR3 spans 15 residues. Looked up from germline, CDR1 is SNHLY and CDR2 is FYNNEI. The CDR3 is CASSARGQGDTEAFF. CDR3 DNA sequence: TGTGCCAGCAGCGCAAGGGGACAGGGGGACACTGAAGCTTTCTTT.

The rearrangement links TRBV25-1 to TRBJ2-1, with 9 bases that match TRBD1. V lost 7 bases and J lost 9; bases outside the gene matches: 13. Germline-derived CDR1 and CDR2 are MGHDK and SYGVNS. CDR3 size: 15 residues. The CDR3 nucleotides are TGTGCCAGCAACAGACCGGGACAGGGTAGTCCTGAGCAGTTCTTC. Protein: CASNRPGQGSPEQFF.

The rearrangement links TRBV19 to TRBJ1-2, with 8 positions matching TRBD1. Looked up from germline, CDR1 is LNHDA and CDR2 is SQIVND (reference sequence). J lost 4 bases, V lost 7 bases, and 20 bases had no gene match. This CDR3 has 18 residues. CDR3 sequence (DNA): TGTGCCAGTAAGAAAATGGACAGGGCGTATTTCTCCTCCTATGGCTACACCTTC. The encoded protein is CASKKMDRAYFSSYGYTF.

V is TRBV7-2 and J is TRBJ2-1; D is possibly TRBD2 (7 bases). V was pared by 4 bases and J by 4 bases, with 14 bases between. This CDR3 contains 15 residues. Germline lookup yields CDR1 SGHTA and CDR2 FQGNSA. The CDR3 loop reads CASSSQSGTYNEQFF. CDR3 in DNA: TGTGCCAGCAGCTCTCAGAGCGGGACATACAATGAGCAGTTCTTC.

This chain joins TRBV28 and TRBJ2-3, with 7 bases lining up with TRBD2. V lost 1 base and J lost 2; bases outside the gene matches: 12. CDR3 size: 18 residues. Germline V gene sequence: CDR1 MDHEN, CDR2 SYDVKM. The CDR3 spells CASSLYPLRAGDTDTQYF. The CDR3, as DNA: TGTGCCAGCAGTTTATATCCCCTTCGGGCGGGAGACACAGATACGCAGTATTTT. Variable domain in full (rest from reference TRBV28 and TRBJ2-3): DVKVTQSSRYLVKRTGEKVFLECVQDMDHENMFWYRQDPGLGLRLIYFSYDVKMKEKGDIPEGYSVSREKKERFSLILESASTNQTSMYLCASSLYPLRAGDTDTQYFGPGTRLTVL.

Written as DNA, the CDR3 is TGCGCCAGCAGCCCTGGTGCGGGAGTAGACAATGAGCAGTTCTTC. It yields the protein CASSPGAGVDNEQFF. The chain carries TRBV10-1 and TRBJ2-1; 7 bases align to TRBD2. The length of the CDR3 is 15 residues. J was trimmed by 5 bases and V by 6 bases; bases with no gene match: 10. Germline V gives CDR1 WNHNN, CDR2 SYGVQD (reference sequence).

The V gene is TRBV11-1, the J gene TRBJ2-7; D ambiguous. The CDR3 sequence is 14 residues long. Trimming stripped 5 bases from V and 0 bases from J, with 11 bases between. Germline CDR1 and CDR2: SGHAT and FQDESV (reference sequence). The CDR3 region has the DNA TGTGCCAGCAGCCCTTCCCCCAGCTCCTACGAGCAGTACTTC. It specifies CASSPSPSSYEQYF.

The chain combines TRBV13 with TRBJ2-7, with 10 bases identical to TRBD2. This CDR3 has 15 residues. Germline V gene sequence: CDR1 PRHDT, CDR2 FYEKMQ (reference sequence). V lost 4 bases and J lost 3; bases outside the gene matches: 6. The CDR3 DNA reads TGTGCCAGCAGCTATACCGGGACTAGCGACTACGAGCAGTACTTC. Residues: CASSYTGTSDYEQYF.

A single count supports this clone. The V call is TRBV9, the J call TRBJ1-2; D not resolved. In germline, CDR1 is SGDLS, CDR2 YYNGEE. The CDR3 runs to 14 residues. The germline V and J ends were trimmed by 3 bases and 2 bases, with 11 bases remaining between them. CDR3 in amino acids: CASSARTGNYGYTF. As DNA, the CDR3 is TGTGCCAGCAGCGCCCGGACGGGAAACTATGGCTACACCTTC.

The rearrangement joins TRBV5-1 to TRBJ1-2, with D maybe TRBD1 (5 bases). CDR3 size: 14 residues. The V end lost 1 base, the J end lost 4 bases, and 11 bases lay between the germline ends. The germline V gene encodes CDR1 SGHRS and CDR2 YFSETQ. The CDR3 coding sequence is TGCGCCAGCAGCTTGTTAGGGGATGGCTATGGCTACACCTTC. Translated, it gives CASSLLGDGYGYTF.

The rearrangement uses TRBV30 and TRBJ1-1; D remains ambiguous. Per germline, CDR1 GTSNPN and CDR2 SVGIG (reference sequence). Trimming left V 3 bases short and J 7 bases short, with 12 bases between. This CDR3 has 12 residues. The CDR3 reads CAWSETFIEAFF. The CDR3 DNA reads TGTGCCTGGAGCGAGACTTTCATTGAAGCTTTCTTT.

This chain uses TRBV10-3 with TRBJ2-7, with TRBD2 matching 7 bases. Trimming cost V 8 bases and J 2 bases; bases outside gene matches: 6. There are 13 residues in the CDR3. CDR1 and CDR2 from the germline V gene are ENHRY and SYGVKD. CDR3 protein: CAIGGEDAYEQYF. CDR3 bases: TGTGCCATCGGGGGGGAGGATGCCTACGAGCAGTACTTC.

The CDR3 region is CASSPWRTSYNEQFF. CDR3 nucleotide sequence: TGTGCCAGCAGCCCTTGGAGGACTAGCTACAATGAGCAGTTCTTC. The chain combines TRBV7-9 with TRBJ2-1; 7 bases fit TRBD2. Trimming cost V 5 bases and J 3 bases; bases outside gene matches: 7. CDR3 length: 15 residues. Germline CDR1 reads SEHNR; CDR2 reads FQNEAQ (reference sequence).

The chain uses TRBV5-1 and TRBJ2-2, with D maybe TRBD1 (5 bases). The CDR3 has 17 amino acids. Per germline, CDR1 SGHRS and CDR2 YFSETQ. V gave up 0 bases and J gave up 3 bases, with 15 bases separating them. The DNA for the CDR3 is TGCGCCAGCAGCTTGGATGGTAGAGGACAAGACACCGGGGAGCTGTTTTTT. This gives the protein CASSLDGRGQDTGELFF.